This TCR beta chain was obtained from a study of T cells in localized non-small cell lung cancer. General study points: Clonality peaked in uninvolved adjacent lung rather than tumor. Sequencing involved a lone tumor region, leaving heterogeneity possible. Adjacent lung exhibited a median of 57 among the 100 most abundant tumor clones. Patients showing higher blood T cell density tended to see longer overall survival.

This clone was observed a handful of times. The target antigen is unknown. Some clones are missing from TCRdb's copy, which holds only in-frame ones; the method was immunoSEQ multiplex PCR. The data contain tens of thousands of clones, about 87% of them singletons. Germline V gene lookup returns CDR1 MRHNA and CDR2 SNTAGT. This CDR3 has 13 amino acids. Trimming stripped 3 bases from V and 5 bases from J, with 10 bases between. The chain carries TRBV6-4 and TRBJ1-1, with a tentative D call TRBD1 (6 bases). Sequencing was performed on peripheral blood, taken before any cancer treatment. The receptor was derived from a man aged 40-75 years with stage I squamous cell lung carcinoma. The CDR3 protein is CASSEGARTEAFF. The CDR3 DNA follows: TGTGCCAGCAGTGAGGGGGCGAGGACTGAAGCTTTCTTT.